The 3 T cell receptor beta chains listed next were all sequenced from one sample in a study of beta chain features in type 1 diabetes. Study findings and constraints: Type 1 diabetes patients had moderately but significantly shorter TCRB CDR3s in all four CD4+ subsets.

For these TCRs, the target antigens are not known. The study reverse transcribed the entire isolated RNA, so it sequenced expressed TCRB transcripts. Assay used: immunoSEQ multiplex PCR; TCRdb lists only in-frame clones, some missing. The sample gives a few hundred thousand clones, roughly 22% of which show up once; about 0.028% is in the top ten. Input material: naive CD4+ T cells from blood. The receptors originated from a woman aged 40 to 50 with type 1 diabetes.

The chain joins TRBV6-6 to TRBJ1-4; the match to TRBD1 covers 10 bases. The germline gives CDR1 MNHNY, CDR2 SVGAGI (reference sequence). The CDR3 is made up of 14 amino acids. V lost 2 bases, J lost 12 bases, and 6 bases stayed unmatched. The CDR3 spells CASSYGQGEEELFF. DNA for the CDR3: TGTGCCAGCAGTTACGGACAGGGGGAGGAGGAACTGTTTTTT.

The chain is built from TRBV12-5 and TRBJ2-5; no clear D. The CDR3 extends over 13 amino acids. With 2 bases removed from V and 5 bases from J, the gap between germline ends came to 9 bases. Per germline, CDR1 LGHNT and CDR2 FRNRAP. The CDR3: CASGLWPTETQYF. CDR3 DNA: TGTGCTAGTGGTTTGTGGCCAACGGAGACCCAGTACTTC.

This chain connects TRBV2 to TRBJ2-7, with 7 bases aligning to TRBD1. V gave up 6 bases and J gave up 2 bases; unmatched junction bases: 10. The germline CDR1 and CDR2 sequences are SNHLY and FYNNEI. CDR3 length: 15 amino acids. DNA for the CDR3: TGTGCCAGCAGGCCTCCGAGACAGGGACCCTACGAGCAGTACTTC. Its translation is CASRPPRQGPYEQYF.